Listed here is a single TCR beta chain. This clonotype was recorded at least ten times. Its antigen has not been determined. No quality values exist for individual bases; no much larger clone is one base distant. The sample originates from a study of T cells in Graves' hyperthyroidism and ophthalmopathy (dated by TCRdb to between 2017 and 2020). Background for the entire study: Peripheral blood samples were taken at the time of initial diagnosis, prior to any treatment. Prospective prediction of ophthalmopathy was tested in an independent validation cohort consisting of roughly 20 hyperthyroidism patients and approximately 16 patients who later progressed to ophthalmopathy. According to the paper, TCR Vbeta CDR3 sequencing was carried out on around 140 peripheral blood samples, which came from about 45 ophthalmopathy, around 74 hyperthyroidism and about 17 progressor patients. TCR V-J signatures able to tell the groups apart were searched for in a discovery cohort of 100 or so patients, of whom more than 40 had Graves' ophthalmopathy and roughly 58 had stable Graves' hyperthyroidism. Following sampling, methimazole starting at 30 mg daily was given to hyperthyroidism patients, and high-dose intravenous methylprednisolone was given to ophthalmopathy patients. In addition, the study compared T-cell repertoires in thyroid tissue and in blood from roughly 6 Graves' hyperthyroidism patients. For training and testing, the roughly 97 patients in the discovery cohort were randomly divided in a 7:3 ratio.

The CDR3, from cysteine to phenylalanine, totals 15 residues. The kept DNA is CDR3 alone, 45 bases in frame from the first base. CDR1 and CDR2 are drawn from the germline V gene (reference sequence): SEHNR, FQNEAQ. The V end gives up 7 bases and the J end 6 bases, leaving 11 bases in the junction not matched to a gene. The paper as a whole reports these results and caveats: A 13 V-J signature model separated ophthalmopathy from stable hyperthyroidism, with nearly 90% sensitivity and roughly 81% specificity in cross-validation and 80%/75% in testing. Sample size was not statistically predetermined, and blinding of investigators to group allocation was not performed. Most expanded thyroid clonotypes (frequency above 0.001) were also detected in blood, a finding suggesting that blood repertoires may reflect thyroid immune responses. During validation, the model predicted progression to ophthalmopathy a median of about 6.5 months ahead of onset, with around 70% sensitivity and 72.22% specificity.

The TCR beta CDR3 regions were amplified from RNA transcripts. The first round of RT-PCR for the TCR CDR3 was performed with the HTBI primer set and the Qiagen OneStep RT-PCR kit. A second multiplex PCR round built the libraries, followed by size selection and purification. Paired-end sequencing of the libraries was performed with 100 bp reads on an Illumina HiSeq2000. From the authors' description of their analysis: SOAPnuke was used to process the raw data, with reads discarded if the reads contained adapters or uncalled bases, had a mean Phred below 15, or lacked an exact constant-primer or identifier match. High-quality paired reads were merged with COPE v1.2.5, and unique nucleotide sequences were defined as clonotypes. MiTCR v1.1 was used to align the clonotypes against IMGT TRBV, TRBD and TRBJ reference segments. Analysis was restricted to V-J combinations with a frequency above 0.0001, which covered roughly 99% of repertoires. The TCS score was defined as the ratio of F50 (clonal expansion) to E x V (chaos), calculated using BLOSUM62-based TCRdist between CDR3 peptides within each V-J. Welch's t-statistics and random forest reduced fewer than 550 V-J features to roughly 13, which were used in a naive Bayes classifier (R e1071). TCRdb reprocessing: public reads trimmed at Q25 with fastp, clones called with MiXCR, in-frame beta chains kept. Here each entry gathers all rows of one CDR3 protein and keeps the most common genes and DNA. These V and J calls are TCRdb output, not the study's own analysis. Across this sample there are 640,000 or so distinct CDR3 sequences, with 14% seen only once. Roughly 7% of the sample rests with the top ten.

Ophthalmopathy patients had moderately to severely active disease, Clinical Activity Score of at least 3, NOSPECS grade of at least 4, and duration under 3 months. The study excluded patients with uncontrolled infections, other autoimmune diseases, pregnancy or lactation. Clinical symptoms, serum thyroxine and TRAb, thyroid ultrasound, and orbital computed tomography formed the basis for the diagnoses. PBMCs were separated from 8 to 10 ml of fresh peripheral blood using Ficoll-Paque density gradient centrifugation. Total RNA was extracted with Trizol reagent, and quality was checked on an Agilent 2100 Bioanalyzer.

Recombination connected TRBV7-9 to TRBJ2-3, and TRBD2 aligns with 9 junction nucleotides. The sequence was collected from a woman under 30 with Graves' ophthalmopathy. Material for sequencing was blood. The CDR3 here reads CASTGGTSGWDTQYF. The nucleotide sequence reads TGTGCCAGCACCGGGGGAACTAGCGGGTGGGATACGCAGTATTTT. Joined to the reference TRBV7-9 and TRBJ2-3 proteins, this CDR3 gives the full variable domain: DTGVSQNPRHKITKRGQNVTFRCDPISEHNRLYWYRQTLGQGPEFLTYFQNEAQLEKSRLLSDRFSAERPKGSFSTLEIQRTEQGDSAMYLCASTGGTSGWDTQYFGPGTRLTVL.